This TCR beta chain was captured in a study of PD-1 blockade in classical Hodgkin lymphoma. Broader study findings: Any patient who commenced nivolumab under 1 year after ASCT was excluded. By cycle point C4D1, TCR diversity had risen significantly in CD4+ cells (but not CD8+ cells).

About this clone: Its antigen is not identified.

Generated by immunoSEQ multiplex PCR, the TCRdb table keeps only in-frame clones and is missing some. The sample comprises about 86,000 clones, around nine tenths of which are singletons, and 22% rests with the top ten. Relapses following autologous stem cell transplantation were seen in all patients, with brentuximab vedotin exposure varying. Germline V gives CDR1 MNHEY, CDR2 SVGAGI. V gave up 6 bases and J gave up 7 bases, with 13 bases separating them. The CDR3 spans 13 residues. This TCR derives from a human donor with classical Hodgkin lymphoma. This chain uses TRBV6-5 with TRBJ1-5; no firm D call. This specimen consisted of peripheral blood mononuclear cells (PBMCs), obtained at baseline. The CDR3 DNA follows: TGTGCCAGCAGCATTGGGGAAAACCAGCCCCAGCATTTT. It encodes CASSIGENQPQHF.